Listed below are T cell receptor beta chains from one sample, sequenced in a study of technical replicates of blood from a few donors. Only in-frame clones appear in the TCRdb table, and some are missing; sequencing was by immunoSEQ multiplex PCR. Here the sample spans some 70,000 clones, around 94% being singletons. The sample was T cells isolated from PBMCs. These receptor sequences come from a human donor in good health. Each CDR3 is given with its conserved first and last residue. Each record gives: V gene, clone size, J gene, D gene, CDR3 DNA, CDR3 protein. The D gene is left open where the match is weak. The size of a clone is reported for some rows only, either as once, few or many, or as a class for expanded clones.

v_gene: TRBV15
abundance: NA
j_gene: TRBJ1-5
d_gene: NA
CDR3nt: TGTGCCACCAGCCCCATCTATAGCAATCAGCCCCAGCATTTT
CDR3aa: CATSPIYSNQPQHF

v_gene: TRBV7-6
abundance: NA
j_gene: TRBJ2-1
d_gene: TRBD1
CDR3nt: TGTGCCAGCAGCTTGGGACAGGGGGAGTACAATGAGCAGTTCTTC
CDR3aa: CASSLGQGEYNEQFF

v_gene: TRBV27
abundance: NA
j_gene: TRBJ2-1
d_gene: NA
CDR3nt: TGTGCCAGCAGTTCCCCCTCAGGAGGGCCATTAGGGGAGCAGTTCTTC
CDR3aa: CASSSPSGGPLGEQFF

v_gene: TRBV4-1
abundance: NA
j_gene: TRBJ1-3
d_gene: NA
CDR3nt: TGCGCCAGCAGCCGGGGAGGGCTGGTTATTAGTGGAAACACCATATATTTT
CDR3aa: CASSRGGLVISGNTIYF

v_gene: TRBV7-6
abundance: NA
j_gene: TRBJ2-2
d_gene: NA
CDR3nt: TGTGCCAGCAGCTTAATCCGGGACAACGGGGAGCTGTTTTTT
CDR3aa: CASSLIRDNGELFF

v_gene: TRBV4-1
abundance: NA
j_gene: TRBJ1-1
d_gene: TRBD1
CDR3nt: TGCGCCAGCAGCCAAAAAGGGACAGGCGGACCTGAAGCTTTCTTT
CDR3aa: CASSQKGTGGPEAFF

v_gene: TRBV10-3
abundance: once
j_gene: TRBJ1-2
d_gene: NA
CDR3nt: TGTGCCATCAGTGACCAGGGGCAACAGAGCCGGAACTATGGCTACACCTTC
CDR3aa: CAISDQGQQSRNYGYTF

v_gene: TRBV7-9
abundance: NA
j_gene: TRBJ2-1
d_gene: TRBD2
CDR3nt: TGTGCCAGCAGCTCCATCCTAGCGGTAAAAGGGAATGAGCAGTTCTTC
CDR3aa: CASSSILAVKGNEQFF

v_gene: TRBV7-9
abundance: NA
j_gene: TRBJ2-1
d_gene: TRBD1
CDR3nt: TGTGCCAGTTCCCACCGGGACAGTCCCTACAATGAGCAGTTCTTC
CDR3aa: CASSHRDSPYNEQFF

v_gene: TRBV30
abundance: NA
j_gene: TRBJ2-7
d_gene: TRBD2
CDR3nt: TGTGCCTGGAGTGTATCCAGCGGGAGCGAGCAGTACTTC
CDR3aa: CAWSVSSGSEQYF

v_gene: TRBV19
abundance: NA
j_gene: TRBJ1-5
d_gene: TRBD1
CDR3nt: TGTGCCAGTAAAGAGGGGACAGATAATCAGCCCCAGCATTTT
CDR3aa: CASKEGTDNQPQHF

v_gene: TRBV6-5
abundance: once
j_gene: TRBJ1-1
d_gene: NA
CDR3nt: TGTGCCAGCAGTTACCCGGAGGGGGGGGAAGCTTTCTTT
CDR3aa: CASSYPEGGEAFF

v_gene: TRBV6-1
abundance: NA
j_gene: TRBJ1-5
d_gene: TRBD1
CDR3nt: TGTGCCAGCAGTGACCGGGACAGGGCTCAGCCCCAGCATTTT
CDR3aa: CASSDRDRAQPQHF

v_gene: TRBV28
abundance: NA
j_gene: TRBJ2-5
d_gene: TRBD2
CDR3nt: TGTGCCAGCAGCTTGATGGGACTAGCGTCGGCCCAGTACTTC
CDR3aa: CASSLMGLASAQYF

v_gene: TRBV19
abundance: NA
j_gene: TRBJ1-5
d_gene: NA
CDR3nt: TGTGCCAGTGCAACAGGGAATCAGCCCCAGCATTTT
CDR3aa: CASATGNQPQHF

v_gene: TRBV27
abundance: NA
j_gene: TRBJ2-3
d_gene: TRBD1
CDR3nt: TGTGCCAGCAGTTTTTGGGACAGGGACATTGATACGCAGTATTTT
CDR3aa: CASSFWDRDIDTQYF

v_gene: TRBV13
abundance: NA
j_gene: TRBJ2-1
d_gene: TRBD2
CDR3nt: TGTGCCAGCAGCCCGCGAACTAGCGCGAACTACAATGAGCAGTTCTTC
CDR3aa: CASSPRTSANYNEQFF

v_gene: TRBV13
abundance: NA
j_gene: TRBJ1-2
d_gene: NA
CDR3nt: TGTGCCAGCAGCCGCGGGAGCAGCTACCCCGGGGGCTACACCTTC
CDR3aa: CASSRGSSYPGGYTF

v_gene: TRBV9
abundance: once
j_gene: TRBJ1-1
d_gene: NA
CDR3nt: TGTGCCAGCAGCGCCGTTATGAACACTGAAGCTTTCTTT
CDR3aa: CASSAVMNTEAFF

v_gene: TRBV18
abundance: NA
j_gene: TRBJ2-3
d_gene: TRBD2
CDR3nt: TGTGCCAGCTCACCTGGGACTAGCGGGGGAGATACGCAGTATTTT
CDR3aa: CASSPGTSGGDTQYF